This TCR beta chain appears in the sequencing data of a study of CD8 T cells in ankylosing spondylitis. This clonotype was detected many times. What it recognizes is unknown. Preparation of TCR beta libraries was done by quantitative 5'-RACE with molecular barcodes. TCRdb redid the calling of the 5' RACE reads with MiXCR, one entry per CDR3 protein. The profile shows some 840,000 distinct CDR3 sequences, approximately 10% of them singletons. Study findings and constraints: A TCR beta motif made of eight highly homologous variants seemed typical of ankylosing spondylitis blood. Clones linked with disease were CD8+ and fairly uncommon in the peripheral blood.

The V and J ends lost 5 bases and 2 bases, in that order; junction bases with no gene match: 7. The CDR3 is 14 residues long. CDR1 DFQATT and CDR2 SNEGSKA come from the germline V gene (reference sequence). Material: blood, either unsorted or a sorted T cell fraction (not recorded which). This clonotype was obtained from a male donor with ankylosing spondylitis. The J gene is TRBJ2-5, the V gene TRBV20-1, with TRBD1 matching 8 bases. The CDR3 region is CSASQGVVQETQYF. The CDR3 nucleotides are TGCAGTGCTTCACAGGGGGTGGTTCAAGAGACCCAGTACTTC.